This TCR beta chain was sequenced for a study of control samples from healthy donors and cancer patients. The V segment lost 5 bases and the J segment 3 bases; nucleotides outside the gene matches: 9. Germline V gene lookup returns CDR1 GTSNPN and CDR2 SVGIG (reference sequence). The CDR3 length is 15 residues. Assay: immunoSEQ multiplex PCR; the TCRdb copy retains only in-frame clones and omits some. The table includes roughly 120,000 clones, around 96% detected once. This receptor was taken from a young man in good health. Sequencing was performed on blood. This sequence joins TRBV30 and TRBJ2-5, with 10 nucleotides matching TRBD2. CDR3 loop: CAWAQRTSGKETQYF. The CDR3 DNA is TGTGCCTGGGCACAAAGGACTAGCGGAAAAGAGACCCAGTACTTC.